This passage covers 10 T cell receptor beta chains from one sample sequenced in a study of memory CD4+ T cells and cytomegalovirus serostatus. Method: immunoSEQ multiplex PCR; TCRdb's copy keeps in-frame clones and lacks some. Of about 50,000 clones detected, about 73% appear once; the ten largest clones hold roughly 0.61%. Single viable CD3+CD4+CD8-CD45RO+ cells were sorted as the memory CD4+ T cells. Source material: memory CD4+ T cells from blood. Source of these receptors: an adult in good health and CMV-seronegative.

The rearrangement links TRBV5-1 to TRBJ2-2; D is possibly TRBD1 (6 bases). The CDR3 spans 14 residues. V shed 4 bases and J shed 8 bases, with 15 bases lying between them. Germline-derived CDR1 and CDR2 are SGHRS and YFSETQ. As DNA, the CDR3 is TGCGCCAGCAGCCCCGGACAGTTCTCAGGGGAGCTGTTTTTT. It specifies CASSPGQFSGELFF.

The chain is built from TRBV28 and TRBJ2-2; D is uncertain. V was cut by 5 bases and J by 6 bases, with 10 bases left in between. The CDR3 extends over 13 amino acids. CDR1 is MDHEN and CDR2 is SYDVKM in the germline V gene. The chain's CDR3 is CASSRSVPGELFF. CDR3 coding DNA: TGTGCCAGCAGTCGAAGCGTTCCCGGGGAGCTGTTTTTT.

The CDR3 nucleotides read TGTGCCAGCAGCCTCCCCCGGGGAGGAGAGGGGTTGGGCGAGCAGTACTTC. This encodes CASSLPRGGEGLGEQYF. The chain employs TRBV5-4 and TRBJ2-7; TRBD2 is a possible D gene (6 bases). The CDR3 has 17 amino acids. CDR1 SGHNT and CDR2 YYREEE come from the germline V gene (reference sequence). The V end lost 4 bases, the J end lost 6 bases, and 26 bases lay between the germline ends.

The CDR3 spells CASSRDSGILDTQYF. DNA for the CDR3: TGTGCCAGCAGCAGAGATTCAGGGATATTAGATACGCAGTATTTT. This chain uses TRBV5-4 with TRBJ2-3; D possibly corresponds to TRBD1 (5 bases). The germline V gene has CDR1 SGHNT and CDR2 YYREEE (reference sequence). This CDR3 has 15 residues. Trimming removed 4 bases at V and 5 bases at J, with 17 bases between. Filled out from reference TRBV5-4 and TRBJ2-3, the complete variable domain reads ETGVTQSPTHLIKTRGQQVTLRCSSQSGHNTVSWYQQALGQGPQFIFQYYREEENGRGNFPPRFSGLQFPNYSSELNVNALELDDSALYLCASSRDSGILDTQYFGPGTRLTVL.

Only one count was recorded for this clone. The rearrangement joins TRBV7-3 to TRBJ2-2; a possible D gene is TRBD2 (5 bases). Germline loops: CDR1 SGHTA, CDR2 FQGTGA. The V end lost 5 bases, the J end lost 6 bases, and 10 bases lay between the germline ends. This CDR3 has 13 residues. The chain's CDR3 is CASSGGGAGELFF. CDR3 bases: TGTGCCAGCAGCGGAGGTGGGGCCGGGGAGCTGTTTTTT.

The rearrangement joins TRBV18 to TRBJ2-7; D is possibly TRBD1 or TRBD2 (5 bases each). This CDR3 contains 14 residues. Between the trimmed V and J ends, which lost 8 bases and 4 bases, there was a span of 18 bases. Per germline, CDR1 KGHSH and CDR2 LQKENI. CDR3 sequence reads: CASTSPGHLYEQYF. In DNA, the CDR3 is TGTGCCAGCACCTCACCGGGGCATCTGTACGAGCAGTACTTC.

The chain combines TRBV18 with TRBJ2-7; tentative D call: TRBD1 (5 bases). This CDR3 is 14 amino acids long. The ends were cut back, 4 bases at V and 3 bases at J, with 13 bases in the middle. CDR1 is KGHSH, CDR2 LQKENI, per germline. CDR3 bases: TGTGCCAGCTCACTTATAAGCACAGGCTACGAGCAGTACTTC. Translated, it gives CASSLISTGYEQYF.

V and J are TRBV28 and TRBJ2-1, with D possibly being TRBD1 (5 bases). V was cut by 8 bases and J by 8 bases, with 22 bases left in between. CDR3 size: 15 residues. CDR1 is MDHEN, CDR2 SYDVKM, per germline. The CDR3 reads CASSSAGLGGDEQFF. Here the CDR3 DNA reads TGTGCCAGCTCTTCGGCAGGGCTAGGTGGAGATGAGCAGTTCTTC.

The chain combines TRBV5-5 with TRBJ1-1, with D possibly TRBD1 on 5 matching bases. This CDR3 contains 14 residues. Germline CDR1 SGHKS, CDR2 YYEKEE (reference sequence). Trimming left V 0 bases short and J 6 bases short, with 12 bases between. The CDR3 reads CASSLGLRDPEAFF. The CDR3 coding sequence is TGTGCCAGCAGCTTGGGGTTGAGGGACCCTGAAGCTTTCTTT. Full variable domain (outside the CDR3, taken from reference TRBV5-5 and TRBJ1-1): DAGVTQSPTHLIKTRGQQVTLRCSPISGHKSVSWYQQVLGQGPQFIFQYYEKEERGRGNFPDRFSARQFPNYSSELNVNALLLGDSALYLCASSLGLRDPEAFFGQGTRLTVV.

V gene TRBV5-4 combines with J gene TRBJ2-3, with D perhaps TRBD1 (5 bases). Germline assignment: CDR1 SGHNT and CDR2 YYREEE (reference sequence). V lost 7 bases, J lost 2 bases, and 17 bases lay in between. The CDR3 totals 15 residues. The CDR3 region is CASSLGPGNTDTQYF. The CDR3 bases are TGTGCCAGCTCTCTGGGGCCCGGCAACACAGATACGCAGTATTTT. The full variable domain, rest sourced from reference TRBV5-4 and TRBJ2-3, is ETGVTQSPTHLIKTRGQQVTLRCSSQSGHNTVSWYQQALGQGPQFIFQYYREEENGRGNFPPRFSGLQFPNYSSELNVNALELDDSALYLCASSLGPGNTDTQYFGPGTRLTVL.